This T cell receptor (beta chain) was found in a study of regulatory T cells in long-lasting Graves disease. Researchers made TCR beta libraries by using iRepertoire HTBI primers and running Arm-PCR on CDR3 regions. TCRdb reprocessed the multiplex PCR reads with MiXCR, giving one entry per CDR3 protein. Among roughly 400,000 distinct CDR3 sequences listed, less than 25% were seen once. A few counts support this clonotype. Its antigen remains unknown. Overall study findings and caveats: TRBV28, TRBJ1-2 and TRBJ2-5 were favored in persistent disease. Persistent-disease Graves' patients showed less TCR diversity than new cases.

Time point denoted: persistent/refractory GD, antithyroid drugs over 5 years with positive TRAb. Preparation of the TCR library used RNA extracted from PBMCs. The length of the CDR3 is 16 residues. Germline V CDR1 and CDR2: SGHRS, YFSETQ. Between the trimmed V and J ends, which lost 4 bases and 0 bases, there was a span of 15 bases. The gene calls are TRBV5-1 and TRBJ2-3; D remains ambiguous. The sequences come from peripheral blood mononuclear cells (PBMCs), collected when the disease was refractory, from a patient treated with antithyroid drugs. The receptor's source is a female donor with Graves disease. CDR3 coding DNA: TGCGCCAGCAGCCCTGAGGACGGACGAAGCACAGATACGCAGTATTTT. Translating gives CASSPEDGRSTDTQYF.